A selection of T cell receptor beta chains follows, all from one sample in a study of long-term antiretroviral therapy in people with HIV. Libraries were prepared by immunoSEQ multiplex PCR; TCRdb keeps only in-frame clonotypes and omits some of them. The sample comprises some 25,000 clones, about 86% of which are singletons, and 3% to 4.5% rests with the top ten. Sample: unsorted PBMCs, taken 1.9 years after starting antiretroviral therapy. These receptors were collected from a woman aged 25 to 39 with HIV. Both conserved end residues are part of each CDR3. Each record gives: V gene, J gene, CDR3 protein.

V: TRBV9
J: TRBJ1-2
CDR3: CASSVDGRGLGYTF

V: TRBV28
J: TRBJ2-7
CDR3: CASSLGAYEQYF

V: TRBV18
J: TRBJ2-2
CDR3: CASSPNTGELFF

V: TRBV5-6
J: TRBJ2-2
CDR3: CASSLTTGELFF

V: TRBV11-2
J: TRBJ2-2
CDR3: CASSLFGKNTGELFF

V: TRBV28
J: TRBJ1-1
CDR3: CASLLPGDTEAFF

V: TRBV5-1
J: TRBJ2-7
CDR3: CASSLVVGYEQYF

V: TRBV5-1
J: TRBJ2-5
CDR3: CASSFSGSRQETQYF

V: TRBV7-2
J: TRBJ1-4
CDR3: CASSQGLLEKLFF

V: TRBV6-1
J: TRBJ1-5
CDR3: CASSGRTGNQPQHF

V: TRBV10-2
J: TRBJ2-3
CDR3: CASRGDSAPAADTQYF

V: TRBV19
J: TRBJ1-1
CDR3: CASSIRGGTEAFF

V: TRBV12-5
J: TRBJ1-4
CDR3: CASGTPGGGEKLFF

V: TRBV2
J: TRBJ1-1
CDR3: CASSEEGVPITEAFF

V: TRBV11-2
J: TRBJ2-1
CDR3: CASSLEAGDRSYYNEQFF

V: TRBV7-4
J: TRBJ2-3
CDR3: CASSFTGDRHFSFTDTQYF

V: TRBV7-9
J: TRBJ1-1
CDR3: CASSFIPGVGAFF

V: TRBV14
J: TRBJ2-5
CDR3: CASSQYYRETQYF

V: TRBV6-6
J: TRBJ1-2
CDR3: CASNPQGLAYGYTF

V: TRBV7-9
J: TRBJ2-6
CDR3: CASSLGQDTNVLTF

V: TRBV6-6
J: TRBJ1-5
CDR3: CASSYQGSNQPQHF

V: TRBV7-9
J: TRBJ1-2
CDR3: CAGSHWPQRSNYGYTF

V: TRBV6-5
J: TRBJ2-7
CDR3: CASSRDFSSYEQYF

V: TRBV9
J: TRBJ1-1
CDR3: CASSVGGRNTEAFF

V: TRBV7-9
J: TRBJ2-3
CDR3: CASSLAASGGPPFTDTQYF

V: TRBV27
J: TRBJ2-7
CDR3: CASSLSPSGGSYEQYF

V: TRBV18
J: TRBJ1-3
CDR3: CASSPNRDGNTIYF

V: TRBV13
J: TRBJ2-1
CDR3: CASSSSGTGNNEQFF

V: TRBV30
J: TRBJ2-1
CDR3: CAWRASRAVFNEQFF

V: TRBV9
J: TRBJ1-4
CDR3: CASSATFKGTNEKLFF

V: TRBV2
J: TRBJ2-3
CDR3: CASRAAGSDTQYF

V: TRBV5-1
J: TRBJ1-1
CDR3: CASSLTENTEAFF

V: TRBV19
J: TRBJ2-3
CDR3: CASSPSRGMQYF

V: TRBV29-1
J: TRBJ1-1
CDR3: CSVERYTEAFF

V: TRBV30
J: TRBJ1-6
CDR3: CAWNGGVISPLHF

V: TRBV29-1
J: TRBJ2-7
CDR3: CSVGRTGGGYEQYF

V: TRBV9
J: TRBJ2-3
CDR3: CASSDGLGGDTQYF

V: TRBV5-4
J: TRBJ2-7
CDR3: CASSLAYSGGAGYEQYF

V: TRBV6-1
J: TRBJ1-6
CDR3: CASSEGFSLHF